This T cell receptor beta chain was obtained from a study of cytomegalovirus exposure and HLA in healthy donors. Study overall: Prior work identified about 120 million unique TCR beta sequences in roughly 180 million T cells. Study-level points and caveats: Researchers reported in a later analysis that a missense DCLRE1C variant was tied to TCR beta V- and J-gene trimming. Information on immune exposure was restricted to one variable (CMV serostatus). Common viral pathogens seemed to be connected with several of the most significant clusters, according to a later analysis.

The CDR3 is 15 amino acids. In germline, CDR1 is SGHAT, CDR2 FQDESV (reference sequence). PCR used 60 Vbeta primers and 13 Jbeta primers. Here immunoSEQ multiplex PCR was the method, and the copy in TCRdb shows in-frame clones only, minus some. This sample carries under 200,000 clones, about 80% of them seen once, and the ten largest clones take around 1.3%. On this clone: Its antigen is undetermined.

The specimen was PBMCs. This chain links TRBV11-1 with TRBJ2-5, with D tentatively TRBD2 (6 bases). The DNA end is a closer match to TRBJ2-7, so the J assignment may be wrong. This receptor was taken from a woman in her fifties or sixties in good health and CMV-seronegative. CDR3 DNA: TGTGCCAGCAGCGCCCGGAGGGGAGTCCCCTACGAGCAGTACTTC. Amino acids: CASSARRGVPYEQYF.